These 18 T cell receptor beta chains share one sample of origin, sequenced in a study of PD-1 blockade in classical Hodgkin lymphoma. Produced via immunoSEQ multiplex PCR; TCRdb's table is partial and in-frame only. The profile shows about 30,000 clones, approximately 80% of them singletons. As to time point: cycle 4 day 1 (C4D1), after less than 7 weeks of nivolumab. Each of the patients experienced relapse following autologous stem cell transplantation, and their brentuximab vedotin exposure differed. With magnetic negative selection, CD4+ T cells were purified from PBMCs that had been thawed. The sequencing here drew on CD4+ T cells from blood, taken before the fourth cycle of nivolumab. These receptors all stem from a human donor with classical Hodgkin lymphoma.

This rearrangement joins TRBV6-1 to TRBJ2-7, with D tentatively TRBD1 (5 bases). This CDR3 region has 15 residues. V lost 0 bases to trimming and J lost 2 bases, with 11 bases between them. Germline V gene data show CDR1 as MNHNS and CDR2 as SASEGT. CDR3 sequence (DNA): TGTGCCAGCAGTGAAGCGCAAGGGGCCCCCTACGAGCAGTACTTC. This encodes CASSEAQGAPYEQYF.

The chain employs TRBV5-5 and TRBJ1-3, with a possible D match to TRBD1 (5 bases). Trimming cost V 4 bases and J 0 bases, with 11 bases left between them. Per germline, CDR1 SGHKS and CDR2 YYEKEE (reference sequence). The CDR3 is made up of 15 amino acids. CDR3 residues: CASSDDSNSGNTIYF. In DNA form, the CDR3 reads TGTGCCAGCAGCGATGACAGCAACTCTGGAAACACCATATATTTT.

The table lists this clone with a count of one. The chain uses TRBV2 and TRBJ2-2, with D perhaps given as TRBD1 or TRBD2 (6 bases each). This CDR3 is built from 16 residues. The germline V gene has CDR1 SNHLY and CDR2 FYNNEI. Trimming left V 4 bases short and J 4 bases short, with 16 bases between. CDR3 region: CASSGSGGRSTGELFF. CDR3 nucleotides: TGTGCCAGCAGTGGATCCGGGGGCAGGTCCACCGGGGAGCTGTTTTTT.

This clone was picked up a small number of times. The chain combines TRBV6-1 with TRBJ1-5; D is undetermined. The CDR3 spans 14 residues. Germline V gives CDR1 MNHNS, CDR2 SASEGT. Trimming removed 0 bases at V and 6 bases at J, with 9 bases between. CDR3 DNA: TGTGCCAGCAGTGAAGCCGGAGGGAGTCAGCCCCAGCATTTT. It is translated as CASSEAGGSQPQHF.

This clone appeared once. The chain joins TRBV9 to TRBJ2-3, with 8 bases lining up with TRBD1. The V gene end was trimmed by 4 bases and the J gene end by 3 bases; junction bases not matched to a gene: 7. Germline CDR1 and CDR2: SGDLS and YYNGEE. The CDR3 length is 15 residues. The CDR3 sequence: CASSFDRGGTDTQYF. CDR3 nucleotide sequence: TGTGCCAGCAGCTTCGACAGGGGTGGGACAGATACGCAGTATTTT.

This clone showed up just a few times. The chain has TRBV7-3 and TRBJ2-2, with D possibly TRBD1 on 5 matching bases. Germline-derived CDR1 and CDR2 are SGHTA and FQGTGA. The CDR3 runs to 15 residues. V lost 5 bases and J 0 bases, leaving 10 bases between the germline ends. DNA of the CDR3: TGTGCCAGCAGCCAGGACAATTCGAACACCGGGGAGCTGTTTTTT. Its translation is CASSQDNSNTGELFF.

This sequence joins TRBV19 and TRBJ2-2; TRBD1 matches at 7 bases. The length of the CDR3 is 16 residues. The J segment lost 6 bases and the V segment lost 2 bases, leaving 9 bases of the junction unmatched. Germline CDR1 reads LNHDA; CDR2 reads SQIVND (reference sequence). The CDR3 sequence is CASSIPTGRNAGELFF. For the CDR3, the DNA is TGTGCCAGTAGTATACCGACAGGGAGAAACGCCGGGGAGCTGTTTTTT.

In its sample, this clone was seen once. The chain couples TRBV6-6 to TRBJ1-5; D is unclear. Germline CDR1 MNHNY, CDR2 SVGAGI (reference sequence). V lost 7 bases and J lost 2, with 15 bases in between. The CDR3 has 15 residues. CDR3 sequence (DNA): TGTGCCAGCACCCACGGCGTGCGGGGCAATCAGCCCCAGCATTTT. This translates into CASTHGVRGNQPQHF.

The chain employs TRBV5-1 and TRBJ1-2; 8 bases fit TRBD1. V was pared by 6 bases and J by 1 base, with 5 bases of the junction left unmatched. Germline-derived CDR1 and CDR2 are SGHRS and YFSETQ. CDR3 length: 14 residues. CDR3 residues: CASTSDRGNYGYTF. In nucleotides, the CDR3 is TGCGCCAGCACCTCTGACAGGGGTAACTATGGCTACACCTTC.

This clone was seen just once. V and J are TRBV6-5 and TRBJ2-7; TRBD1 might be the D (6 bases). Germline V lookup: CDR1 MNHEY, CDR2 SVGAGI. Trimming cost V 4 bases and J 3 bases, with 16 bases left between them. This CDR3 region has 15 residues. The CDR3 sequence is CASSSPGTTIYEQYF. The CDR3 nucleotides are TGTGCCAGCAGTTCCCCCGGGACAACTATCTACGAGCAGTACTTC.

The V gene is TRBV1, the J gene TRBJ2-7. TRBV1 is deemed a pseudogene. CDR3 length: 17 residues. This CDR3 reads CTSSQEKLQGLSYEQYF. CDR3 nucleotides: TGCACCAGCAGCCAAGAAAAATTACAGGGACTCTCCTACGAGCAGTACTTC.

The V gene is TRBV28, the J gene TRBJ1-5, with a possible D match to TRBD1 (5 bases). V gave up 1 base and J gave up 7 bases, with 11 bases separating them. Per the germline V gene, CDR1 is MDHEN and CDR2 is SYDVKM. This CDR3 has 14 residues. The CDR3 coding sequence is TGTGCCAGCAGTTTATATCGCCCAGGGCAGCCCCAGCATTTT. It yields the protein CASSLYRPGQPQHF. The variable domain in full, completed from reference TRBV28 and TRBJ1-5, reads DVKVTQSSRYLVKRTGEKVFLECVQDMDHENMFWYRQDPGLGLRLIYFSYDVKMKEKGDIPEGYSVSREKKERFSLILESASTNQTSMYLCASSLYRPGQPQHFGDGTRLSIL.

CDR3: CASSQDSGRGEQYF. CDR3 sequence (DNA): TGTGCCAGCAGCCAAGATTCCGGCCGGGGGGAGCAGTACTTC. The V call is TRBV4-2, the J call TRBJ2-7; a weak D match, TRBD2 (6 bases). Deletions cut 0 bases from V and 7 bases from J, with 13 bases between. The CDR3 is 14 residues long. Germline CDR1 reads LGHNA; CDR2 reads YNFKEQ.

J is TRBJ1-1 and V is TRBV5-1; D not certain. The CDR3 runs 14 residues. Germline CDR1 is SGHRS and CDR2 is YFSETQ. Trimming removed 4 bases from V and 6 bases from J, with 16 bases in between. CDR3 in DNA: TGCGCCAGCAGCCCGGACCCCCAAAGTGCTGAAGCTTTCTTT. This sequence encodes CASSPDPQSAEAFF.

V and J are TRBV7-9 and TRBJ1-1, with a tentative D call TRBD1 (5 bases). The CDR3 spans 13 residues. V dropped 4 bases and J dropped 4 bases, with 10 bases sitting between them. Germline V CDR1 and CDR2: SEHNR, FQNEAQ (reference sequence). This CDR3 reads CASSSQGGTEAFF. CDR3 DNA sequence: TGTGCCAGCAGCTCCCAGGGTGGCACTGAAGCTTTCTTT. The full variable domain, its missing parts supplied by reference TRBV7-9 and TRBJ1-1, is DTGVSQNPRHKITKRGQNVTFRCDPISEHNRLYWYRQTLGQGPEFLTYFQNEAQLEKSRLLSDRFSAERPKGSFSTLEIQRTEQGDSAMYLCASSSQGGTEAFFGQGTRLTVV.

CDR3 sequence: CASSSPDRGLTEAFF. CDR3 nucleotide sequence: TGTGCCAGCAGTTCCCCGGACAGGGGGCTAACTGAAGCTTTCTTT. V and J are TRBV6-5 and TRBJ1-1, with TRBD1 matching 11 bases. The CDR3 has 15 residues. After removal of 4 bases from V and 5 bases from J, the junction contained 6 bases not matched to a gene. The V gene's germline CDR1 is MNHEY and CDR2 SVGAGI.

V and J are TRBV7-9 and TRBJ1-1; 8 bases line up with TRBD1. CDR1 is SEHNR and CDR2 is FQNEAQ in the germline V gene (reference sequence). The junction had 5 bases not matched to a gene; V was cut back by 3 bases and J by 8 bases. The CDR3 runs to 13 residues. CDR3 residues: CASSFAGQGEAFF. CDR3 coding DNA: TGTGCCAGCAGCTTCGCCGGACAGGGAGAAGCTTTCTTT. Full variable domain (rest looked up from reference TRBV7-9 and TRBJ1-1): DTGVSQNPRHKITKRGQNVTFRCDPISEHNRLYWYRQTLGQGPEFLTYFQNEAQLEKSRLLSDRFSAERPKGSFSTLEIQRTEQGDSAMYLCASSFAGQGEAFFGQGTRLTVV.

This clone was detected once. The rearrangement links TRBV5-1 to TRBJ2-1; 8 bases fit TRBD2. Trimming took 1 base from V and 8 from J; bases not matched to a gene: 11. The V gene's germline CDR1 is SGHRS and CDR2 YFSETQ. This CDR3 spans 16 amino acids. CDR3 DNA sequence: TGCGCCAGCAGCTTGATCTCGACCGGGGGGGCGCATGAGCAGTTCTTC. Translating gives CASSLISTGGAHEQFF.